Detailed here is one T cell receptor beta chain. The sample is drawn from a study of identical twins. The germline gives CDR1 SGHRS, CDR2 YFSETQ. This CDR3 comprises 14 residues. V was clipped by 2 bases and J by 5 bases, with 13 bases between them. MiXCR, run by TCRdb on the 5' RACE reads, gives a single entry per CDR3 protein. The sample lists 600,000 to 850,000 distinct CDR3 sequences, about 20% occurring once. These same records also appear under a second study, on T cells expressing NK-cell markers. As that study records: Sorted CD3+CD56-NKG2C+, CD3+CD56+NKG2C- and CD3+CD56+NKG2C+ T cells were the source of the TCR beta repertoires.

This sequence joins TRBV5-1 and TRBJ1-1, with TRBD1 as a possible D gene (5 bases). What was sequenced was PBMCs. The clonotype comes from a woman aged 18 to 35 in good health. The CDR3 reads CASSFGGAGTEAFF. In DNA form, the CDR3 reads TGCGCCAGCAGCTTTGGAGGGGCTGGAACTGAAGCTTTCTTT.